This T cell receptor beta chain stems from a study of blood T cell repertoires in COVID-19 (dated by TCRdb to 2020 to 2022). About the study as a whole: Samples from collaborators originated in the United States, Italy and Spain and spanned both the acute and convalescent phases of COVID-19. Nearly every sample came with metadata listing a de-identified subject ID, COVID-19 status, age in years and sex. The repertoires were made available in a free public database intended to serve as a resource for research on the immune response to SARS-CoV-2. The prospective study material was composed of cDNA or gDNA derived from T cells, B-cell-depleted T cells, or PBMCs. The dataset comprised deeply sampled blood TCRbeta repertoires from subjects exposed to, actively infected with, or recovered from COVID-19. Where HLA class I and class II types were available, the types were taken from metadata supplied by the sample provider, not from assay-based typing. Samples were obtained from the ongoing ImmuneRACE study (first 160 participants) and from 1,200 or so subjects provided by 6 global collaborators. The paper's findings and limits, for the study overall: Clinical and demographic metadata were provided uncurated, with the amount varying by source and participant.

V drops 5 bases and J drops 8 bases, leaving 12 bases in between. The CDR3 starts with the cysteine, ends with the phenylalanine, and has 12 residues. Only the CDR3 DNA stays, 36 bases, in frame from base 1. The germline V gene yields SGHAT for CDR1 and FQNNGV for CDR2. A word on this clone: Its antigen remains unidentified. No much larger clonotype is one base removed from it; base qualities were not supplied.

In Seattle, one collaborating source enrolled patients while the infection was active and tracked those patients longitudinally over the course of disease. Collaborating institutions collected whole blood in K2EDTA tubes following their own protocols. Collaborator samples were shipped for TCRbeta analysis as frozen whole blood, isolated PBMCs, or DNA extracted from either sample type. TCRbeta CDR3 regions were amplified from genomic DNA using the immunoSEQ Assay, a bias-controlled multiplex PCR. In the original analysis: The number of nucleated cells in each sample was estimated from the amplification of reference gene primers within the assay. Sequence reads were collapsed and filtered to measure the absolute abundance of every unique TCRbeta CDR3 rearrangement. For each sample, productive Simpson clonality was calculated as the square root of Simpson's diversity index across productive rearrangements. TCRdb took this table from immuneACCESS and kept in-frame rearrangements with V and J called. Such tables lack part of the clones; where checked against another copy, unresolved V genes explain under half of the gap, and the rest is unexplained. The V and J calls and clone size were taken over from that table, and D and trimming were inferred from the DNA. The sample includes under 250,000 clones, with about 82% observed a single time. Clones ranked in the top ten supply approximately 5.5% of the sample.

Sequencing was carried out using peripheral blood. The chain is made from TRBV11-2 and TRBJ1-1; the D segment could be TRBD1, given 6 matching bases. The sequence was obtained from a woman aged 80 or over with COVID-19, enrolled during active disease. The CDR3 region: CASSHLRGEAFF. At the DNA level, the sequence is TGTGCCAGCAGCCACCTCAGGGGAGAAGCTTTCTTT.